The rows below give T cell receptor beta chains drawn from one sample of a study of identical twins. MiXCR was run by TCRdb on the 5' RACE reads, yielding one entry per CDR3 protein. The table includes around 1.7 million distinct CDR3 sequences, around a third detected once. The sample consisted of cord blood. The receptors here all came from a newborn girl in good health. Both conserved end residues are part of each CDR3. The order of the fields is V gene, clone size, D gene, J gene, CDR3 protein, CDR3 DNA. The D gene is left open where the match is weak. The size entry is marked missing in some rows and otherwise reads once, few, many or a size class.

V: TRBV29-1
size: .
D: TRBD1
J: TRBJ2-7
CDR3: CSVDGQGNDEQYF
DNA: TGCAGCGTCGATGGACAGGGCAACGACGAGCAGTACTTC

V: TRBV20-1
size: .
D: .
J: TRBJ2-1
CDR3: CSARDRTLRGGPITPYNEQFF
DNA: TGCAGTGCTAGAGATAGGACCCTTAGGGGGGGGCCAATCACCCCCTACAATGAGCAGTTCTTC

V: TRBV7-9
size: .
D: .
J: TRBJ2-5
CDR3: CASSFRSGAPYKQYF
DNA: TGTGCCAGCAGCTTTAGGTCAGGGGCACCCTACAAGCAGTACTTC

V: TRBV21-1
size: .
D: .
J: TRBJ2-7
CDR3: CASSKAGHSYNEQYF
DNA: TGTGCCAGCAGCAAAGCGGGACACTCCTACAATGAGCAGTACTTC

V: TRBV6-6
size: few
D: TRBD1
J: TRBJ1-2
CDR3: CASTTGTGYGYTF
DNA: TGTGCCAGCACCACCGGGACAGGCTATGGCTACACCTTC

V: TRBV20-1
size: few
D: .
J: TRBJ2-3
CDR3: CSARAIADTQYF
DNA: TGCAGTGCTAGAGCAATCGCAGATACGCAGTATTTT

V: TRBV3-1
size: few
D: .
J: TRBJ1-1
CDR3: CASSQGTGRTEAFF
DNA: TGTGCCAGCAGCCAGGGGACCGGCCGCACTGAAGCTTTCTTT

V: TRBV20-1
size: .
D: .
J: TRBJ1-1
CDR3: CSAPSRREGSGGAFF
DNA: TGCAGTGCTCCATCTCGGCGTGAGGGAAGTGGAGGAGCTTTCTTT

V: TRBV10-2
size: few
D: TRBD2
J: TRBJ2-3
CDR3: CASTRLAGSTDTQYF
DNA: TGCGCCAGCACCCGACTAGCGGGATCCACAGATACGCAGTATTTT

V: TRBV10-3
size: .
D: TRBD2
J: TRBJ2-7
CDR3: CAISETSGGIGEQYF
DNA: TGTGCCATCAGTGAGACTAGCGGGGGCATAGGCGAGCAGTACTTC

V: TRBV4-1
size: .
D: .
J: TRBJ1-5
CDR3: CASSQDHGQPQHF
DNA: TGCGCCAGCAGCCAAGATCACGGTCAGCCCCAGCATTTT

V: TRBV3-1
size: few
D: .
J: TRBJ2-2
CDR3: CASSQWGELFF
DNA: TGTGCCAGCAGCCAATGGGGGGAGCTGTTTTTT

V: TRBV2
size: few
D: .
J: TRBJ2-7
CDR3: CASTVGKTEQYF
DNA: TGTGCCAGCACGGTTGGGAAGACAGAGCAGTACTTC

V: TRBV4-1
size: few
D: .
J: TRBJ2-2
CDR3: CASSQEGTNTGELFF
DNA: TGCGCCAGCAGCCAAGAAGGGACAAACACCGGGGAGCTGTTTTTT

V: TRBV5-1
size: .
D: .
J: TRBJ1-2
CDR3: CASSLSVRSFLSANYGYTF
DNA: TGCGCCAGCAGCTTGTCTGTTCGCTCCTTCCTATCAGCTAACTATGGCTACACCTTC

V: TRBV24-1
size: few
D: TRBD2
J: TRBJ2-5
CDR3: CATSDPRTSGRETQYF
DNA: TGTGCCACCAGTGATCCCCGGACTAGCGGGAGAGAGACCCAGTACTTC

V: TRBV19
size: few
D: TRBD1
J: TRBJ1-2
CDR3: CASSIQGQALYGYTF
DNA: TGTGCCAGTAGTATCCAGGGACAGGCCCTCTATGGCTACACCTTC

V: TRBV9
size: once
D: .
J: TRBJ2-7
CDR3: CASSVGWDGPYEQYF
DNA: TGTGCCAGCAGCGTAGGCTGGGACGGACCCTACGAGCAGTACTTC

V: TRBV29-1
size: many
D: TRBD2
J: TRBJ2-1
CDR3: CSVEDLSSGAYNEQFF
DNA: TGCAGCGTTGAAGATCTTTCTAGCGGGGCCTACAATGAGCAGTTCTTC

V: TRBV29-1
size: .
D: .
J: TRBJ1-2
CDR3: CSVGGRDAFNYGYTF
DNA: TGCAGCGTTGGGGGACGGGACGCCTTCAACTATGGCTACACCTTC

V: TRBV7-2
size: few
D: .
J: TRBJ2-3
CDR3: CASELGGPPDTQYF
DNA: TGTGCCAGCGAACTGGGGGGCCCCCCAGATACGCAGTATTTT

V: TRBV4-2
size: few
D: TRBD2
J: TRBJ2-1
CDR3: CASSHPGTSWSSGYNEQFF
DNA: TGTGCCAGCAGCCATCCCGGGACTAGCTGGTCGTCCGGGTACAATGAGCAGTTCTTC

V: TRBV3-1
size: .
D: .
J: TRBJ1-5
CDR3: CASSQDIGRNQPQHF
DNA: TGTGCCAGCAGCCAAGATATCGGGAGAAATCAGCCCCAGCATTTT

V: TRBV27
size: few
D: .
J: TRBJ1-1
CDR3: CASSLSQGDTEAFF
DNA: TGTGCCAGCAGTTTAAGCCAGGGCGACACTGAAGCTTTCTTT

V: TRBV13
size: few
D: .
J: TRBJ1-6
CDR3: CASSFTRSFGSPLHF
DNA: TGTGCCAGCAGCTTCACCCGGTCTTTTGGTTCACCCCTCCACTTT

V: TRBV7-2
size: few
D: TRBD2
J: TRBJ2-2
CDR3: CASSFSGTSFNTGELFF
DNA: TGTGCCAGCAGCTTCTCAGGGACTAGTTTTAACACCGGGGAGCTGTTTTTT

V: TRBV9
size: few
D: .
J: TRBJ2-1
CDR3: CASSVRGGPIDEQFF
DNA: TGTGCCAGCAGCGTAAGGGGGGGCCCGATAGATGAGCAGTTCTTC

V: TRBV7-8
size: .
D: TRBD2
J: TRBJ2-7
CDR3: CASSPIGLAEPYEQYF
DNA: TGTGCCAGCAGCCCTATCGGACTAGCGGAACCCTACGAGCAGTACTTC

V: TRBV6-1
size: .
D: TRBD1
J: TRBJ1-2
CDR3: CASSFPGQGAGGYTF
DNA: TGTGCCAGCAGTTTTCCGGGACAGGGGGCGGGCGGCTACACCTTC

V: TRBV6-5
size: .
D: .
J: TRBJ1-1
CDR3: CATSYSGGTEAFF
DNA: TGTGCCACCAGTTACTCGGGCGGCACTGAAGCTTTCTTT

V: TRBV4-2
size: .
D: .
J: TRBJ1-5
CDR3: CASSQGLHSNQPQHF
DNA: TGTGCCAGCAGCCAAGGACTGCATAGCAATCAGCCCCAGCATTTT

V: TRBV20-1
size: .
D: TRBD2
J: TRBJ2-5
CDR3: CSARIPSGPETQYF
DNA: TGCAGTGCTAGAATACCTAGCGGGCCAGAGACCCAGTACTTC

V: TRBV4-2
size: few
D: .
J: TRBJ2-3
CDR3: CASSREPGPYTDTQYF
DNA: TGTGCCAGCAGCCGGGAGCCGGGACCCTACACAGATACGCAGTATTTT

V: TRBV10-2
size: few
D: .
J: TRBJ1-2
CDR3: CASFGQNYGYTF
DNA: TGCGCCAGCTTCGGGCAGAACTATGGCTACACCTTC

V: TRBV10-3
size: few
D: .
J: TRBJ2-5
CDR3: CAISESGVLTRETQYF
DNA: TGTGCCATCAGTGAGTCGGGGGTGCTAACCCGGGAGACCCAGTACTTC

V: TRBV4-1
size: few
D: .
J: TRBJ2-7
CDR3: CASSQAIPGTAYEQYF
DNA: TGCGCCAGCAGCCAAGCTATCCCCGGGACGGCCTACGAGCAGTACTTC

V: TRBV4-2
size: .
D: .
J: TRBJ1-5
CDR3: CASSQDVGGRTDQHF
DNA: TGTGCCAGCAGCCAAGATGTTGGGGGAAGGACCGACCAGCATTTT

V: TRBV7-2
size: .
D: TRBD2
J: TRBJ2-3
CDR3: CASSRDYADTQYF
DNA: TGTGCCAGCAGCCGGGACTACGCAGATACGCAGTATTTT

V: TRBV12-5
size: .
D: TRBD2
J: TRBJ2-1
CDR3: CASGRTSGAPRESSYNEQFF
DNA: TGTGCTAGTGGTCGGACTAGCGGGGCTCCAAGGGAGAGCTCCTACAATGAGCAGTTCTTC

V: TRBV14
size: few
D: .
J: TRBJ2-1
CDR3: CASSQAEQFF
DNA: TGTGCCAGCAGCCAAGCTGAGCAGTTCTTC

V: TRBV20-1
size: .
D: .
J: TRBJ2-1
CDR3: CSARGTTHFNEQFF
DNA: TGCAGTGCAAGGGGGACTACCCATTTCAATGAGCAGTTCTTC

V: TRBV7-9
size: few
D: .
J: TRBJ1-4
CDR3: CASSRRPLGNEKLFF
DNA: TGTGCCAGCAGCCGCAGGCCGCTCGGGAATGAAAAACTGTTTTTT

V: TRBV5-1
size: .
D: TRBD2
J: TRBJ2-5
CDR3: CASSLPSGGAGETQYF
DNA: TGCGCCAGCAGCTTGCCTAGCGGGGGGGCCGGAGAGACCCAGTACTTC

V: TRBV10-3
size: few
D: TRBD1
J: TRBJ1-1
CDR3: CAIRGQGRTEAFF
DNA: TGTGCCATCAGGGGACAGGGACGGACTGAAGCTTTCTTT

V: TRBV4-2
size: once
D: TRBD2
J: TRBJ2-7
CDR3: CASSQGTSGGPSQYF
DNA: TGTGCCAGCAGCCAAGGGACTAGCGGGGGGCCGTCCCAGTACTTC